Following are 25 T cell receptor beta chains from one sample sequenced in a study of CD8+CD57+ T cells in acquired aplastic anemia. Flow cytometry had shown expanded CD8+CD57+ cells in the patients chosen for sequencing. According to the study, genomic DNA was the template for TCR beta VDJ and CDR3 profiling. TCRdb passed the reads through MiXCR, listing each CDR3 protein once. Of approximately 180,000 distinct CDR3 sequences in the sample, 47% were seen once. The source material was sorted CD4+, CD8+, or CD8+CD57+ T cells (not recorded which) from PBMCs. The receptors shown here come from a human donor with aplastic anemia.

This clonotype was found a few times. The chain has TRBV10-3 and TRBJ2-7, with D perhaps matching TRBD1 (5 bases). Germline values: CDR1 ENHRY, CDR2 SYGVKD. This CDR3 comprises 12 residues. Trimming pared 2 bases from V and 4 bases from J, leaving 6 bases between. CDR3: CAISEQGYEQYF. The CDR3 nucleotides read TGTGCCATCAGTGAGCAGGGTTACGAGCAGTACTTC.

This clonotype was seen at least ten times. The rearrangement joins TRBV5-1 to TRBJ2-5; 9 positions agree with TRBD2. Germline CDR1 reads SGHRS; CDR2 reads YFSETQ. The junction had 7 bases not matched to a gene; V was cut back by 0 bases and J by 4 bases. The CDR3 totals 16 residues. The CDR3: CASSLAGGGAPETQYF. In DNA, the CDR3 is TGCGCCAGCAGCTTGGCGGGCGGGGGGGCCCCAGAGACCCAGTACTTC.

This clonotype was recorded at least ten times. This sequence joins TRBV9 and TRBJ2-5, with TRBD2 as a possible D gene (8 bases). V was shortened by 4 bases and J by 5 bases, with 15 bases between the two germline ends. Germline lookup yields CDR1 SGDLS and CDR2 YYNGEE. The CDR3 consists of 14 residues. The CDR3 nucleotides are TGTGCCAGCAGCACGGGACTAGGGGGCGAGACCCAGTACTTC. This encodes CASSTGLGGETQYF. The full variable domain, its missing parts supplied by reference TRBV9 and TRBJ2-5, is DSGVTQTPKHLITATGQRVTLRCSPRSGDLSVYWYQQSLDQGLQFLIQYYNGEERAKGNILERFSAQQFPDLHSELNLSSLELGDSALYFCASSTGLGGETQYFGPGTRLLVL.

To note about this clonotype: This likely comes from a read error, as the CDR3 has no conserved phenylalanine or tryptophan at its end. This chain connects TRBV3-1 to TRBJ2-5; D may be TRBD2 (5 bases). The germline CDR1 and CDR2 sequences are LGHDT and YNNKEL (reference sequence). This CDR3 contains 14 residues. Trimming removed 3 bases from V and 3 bases from J, with 11 bases in between. The CDR3 nucleotides read TGTGCCAGCAGCCATTCAACCGGGAAAGAGACCCAGTACGTC. The encoded protein is CASSHSTGKETQYV.

In its sample, this clonotype was seen once. The CDR3 nucleotides are TGTGCCACCAAGAGGGTCGGTAATGAAAAACTGTTTTTT. Its protein is CATKRVGNEKLFF. The J gene is TRBJ1-4, the V gene TRBV19; D unresolved. Germline V gene sequence: CDR1 LNHDA, CDR2 SQIVND (reference sequence). V was pared by 10 bases and J by 4 bases, with 13 bases between. The CDR3 extends over 13 amino acids.

About this clonotype: Likely a read error: the CDR3 ends without its conserved phenylalanine or tryptophan. J is TRBJ2-1 and V is TRBV7-8; weak D call: TRBD2 (5 bases). V dropped 7 bases and J dropped 6 bases, with 16 bases sitting between them. This CDR3 comprises 14 residues. Germline V CDR1 and CDR2: SGHVS, FQNEAQ. The CDR3: CASTALDYLNEQFS. DNA for the CDR3: TGTGCCAGCACCGCACTAGATTACCTCAATGAGCAGTTCTCC.

This clonotype has a count of ten or more. The chain uses TRBV9 and TRBJ2-3, with TRBD2 matching 15 bases. This CDR3 has 20 residues. The J segment lost 2 bases and the V segment lost 0 bases, leaving 10 bases of the junction unmatched. The germline V gene has CDR1 SGDLS and CDR2 YYNGEE. The CDR3 is CASSVARTSGGGSHTDTQYF. CDR3 nucleotide sequence: TGTGCCAGCAGCGTAGCACGGACTAGCGGGGGGGGCTCCCACACAGATACGCAGTATTTT.

Many counts were recorded for this clonotype. The rearrangement uses TRBV6-6 and TRBJ2-7, with 7 nucleotides matching TRBD1. CDR3 length: 15 residues. Losses at the gene ends were 5 bases for V and 5 bases for J; bases not matched to a gene: 12. Germline lookup yields CDR1 MNHNY and CDR2 SVGAGI (reference sequence). Here the CDR3 reads CASSPSTGYLDEQYF. The DNA for the CDR3 is TGTGCCAGCAGTCCCTCGACAGGGTATTTGGACGAGCAGTACTTC.

This clonotype was observed at least ten times. The chain uses TRBV5-1 and TRBJ2-7; unclear D gene. Germline V lookup: CDR1 SGHRS, CDR2 YFSETQ. CDR3 length: 12 amino acids. Trimming removed 3 bases at V and 4 bases at J, with 8 bases between. The CDR3 is CASSSYTYEQYF. The CDR3 coding sequence is TGCGCCAGCAGCTCTTACACTTACGAGCAGTACTTC.

This clonotype was detected ten times or more. The chain links TRBV3-1 to TRBJ2-5, with TRBD2 matching over 8 bases. Germline-derived CDR1 and CDR2 are LGHDT and YNNKEL (reference sequence). The CDR3 runs to 14 residues. The V gene end was trimmed by 1 base and the J gene end by 7 bases; junction bases not matched to a gene: 5. The CDR3 sequence is CASSQVSGRGTQYF. CDR3 coding DNA: TGTGCCAGCAGCCAAGTATCCGGGAGGGGGACCCAGTACTTC.

The chain joins TRBV10-3 to TRBJ1-1; 8 nucleotides match TRBD1. V dropped 2 bases and J dropped 0; count of bases not matched to a gene: 2. Germline CDR1 ENHRY, CDR2 SYGVKD. The CDR3 covers 15 residues. CDR3: CAISEQGAMNTEAFF. The CDR3 DNA follows: TGTGCCATCAGTGAGCAGGGGGCAATGAACACTGAAGCTTTCTTT.

The rearrangement uses TRBV9 and TRBJ1-1; D unclear. V lost 0 bases and J lost 0, with 6 bases in between. Germline V CDR1 and CDR2: SGDLS, YYNGEE. The CDR3 contains 14 residues. CDR3 amino acids: CASSVDQMNTEAFF. In DNA, the CDR3 is TGTGCCAGCAGCGTAGATCAGATGAACACTGAAGCTTTCTTT.

V is TRBV7-9 and J is TRBJ1-2; 7 nucleotides match TRBD1. CDR1 is SEHNR and CDR2 is FQNEAQ in the germline V gene (reference sequence). This CDR3 region has 15 residues. V gave up 4 bases and J gave up 3 bases; unmatched junction bases: 8. CDR3 sequence (DNA): TGTGCCAGCAGCTCCCTCGAGGGGGCATACTATGGCTACACCTTC. This translates into CASSSLEGAYYGYTF.

This clonotype has a handful of counts. This sequence joins TRBV18 and TRBJ2-5; D might be TRBD1 (6 bases). Germline V gives CDR1 KGHSH, CDR2 LQKENI. The CDR3 runs 16 residues. Trimming cost V 3 bases and J 5 bases, with 19 bases left between them. The CDR3 region has the DNA TGTGCCAGCTCACCCGTCACTCAGGGGTCCGGGGAGACCCAGTACTTC. It codes for CASSPVTQGSGETQYF.

The rearrangement links TRBV7-2 to TRBJ1-6; D gene uncertain. Germline CDR1 SGHTA, CDR2 FQGNSA. V shed 3 bases and J shed 8 bases, with 8 bases lying between them. The CDR3 runs to 13 residues. The CDR3 spells CASSFYGDSPLHF. The CDR3 DNA is TGTGCCAGCAGCTTTTACGGTGATTCACCCCTCCACTTT.

The V gene is TRBV7-3, the J gene TRBJ2-2; D unclear. Germline-derived CDR1 and CDR2 are SGHTA and FQGTGA. The CDR3 sequence is 12 residues long. V was shortened by 2 bases and J by 3 bases, with 1 base between the two germline ends. This chain's CDR3 is CASSLHTGELFF. The CDR3 DNA is TGTGCCAGCAGCTTACACACCGGGGAGCTGTTTTTT. The entire variable domain, with the rest obtained from reference TRBV7-3 and TRBJ2-2, is as follows: GAGVSQTPSNKVTEKGKYVELRCDPISGHTALYWYRQSLGQGPEFLIYFQGTGAADDSGLPNDRFFAVRPEGSVSTLKIQRTERGDSAVYLCASSLHTGELFFGEGSRLTVL.

This clonotype was recorded many times. The V and J genes are TRBV11-2 and TRBJ2-7; 10 nucleotides match TRBD1. The CDR3 extends over 15 amino acids. V trimming: 5 bases; J trimming: 1 base; junction bases outside the gene matches: 5. CDR1 is SGHAT and CDR2 is FQNNGV in the germline V gene. This CDR3 is CASSTGQGLSYEQYF. The CDR3 DNA follows: TGTGCCAGCAGCACGGGACAGGGGTTATCCTACGAGCAGTACTTC.

The V call is TRBV15, the J call TRBJ1-6; D uncertain. V was trimmed by 3 bases and J by 5 bases, leaving 5 bases between them. This CDR3 has 13 amino acids. Germline values: CDR1 LNHNV, CDR2 YYDKDF (reference sequence). CDR3 amino acids: CATSRGNNSPLHF. In DNA form, the CDR3 reads TGTGCCACCAGCAGGGGAAATAATTCACCCCTCCACTTT.

The V and J genes are TRBV9 and TRBJ2-7; TRBD1 aligns across 8 bases. The CDR3 covers 15 residues. Per germline, CDR1 SGDLS and CDR2 YYNGEE. Trimming at V came to 0 bases and at J to 0 bases, leaving 2 bases not matched to a gene. CDR3 in DNA: TGTGCCAGCAGCGTAGCTGGGACAGGCTCCTACGAGCAGTACTTC. As protein: CASSVAGTGSYEQYF.

This clonotype came up many times. J is TRBJ1-2 and V is TRBV20-1; D is unresolved. Trimming shortened V by 5 bases and J by 1 base, and 11 bases separated the two germline ends. The CDR3 covers 13 residues. Germline CDR1 and CDR2: DFQATT and SNEGSKA (reference sequence). The CDR3, as DNA: TGCAGTGCTTTGGCCGACTTTAACTATGGCTACACCTTC. Translation gives CSALADFNYGYTF.

This chain joins TRBV2 and TRBJ2-7; possibly TRBD1 for D (5 bases). Germline CDR1 reads SNHLY; CDR2 reads FYNNEI. Trimming cost V 1 base and J 3 bases, with 13 bases left between them. This CDR3 contains 15 residues. In DNA, the CDR3 is TGTGCCAGCAGTGAAGGCCAGGACAACGTCTACGAGCAGTACTTC. Its translation: CASSEGQDNVYEQYF.

This clonotype was counted between two and nine times. V is TRBV12-3 or TRBV12-4 and J is TRBJ2-1, with 8 bases fitting TRBD2. The CDR3 runs 17 residues. The V gene end was trimmed by 0 bases and the J gene end by 3 bases; junction bases not matched to a gene: 7. The CDR3 reads CASSLAPLADLYNEQFF. Here the CDR3 DNA reads TGTGCCAGCAGTTTAGCTCCACTAGCGGACCTCTACAATGAGCAGTTCTTC.

The chain employs TRBV29-1 and TRBJ2-1; 7 bases line up with TRBD2. The germline CDR1 and CDR2 sequences are SQVTM and ANQGSEA. V lost 2 bases to trimming and J lost 7 bases; unmatched junction nucleotides: 8. This CDR3 has 14 residues. CDR3 protein: CSVERATSRNEQFF. The CDR3 coding sequence is TGCAGCGTTGAACGCGCGACTAGCAGGAATGAGCAGTTCTTC.

This clonotype occurred a few times. A much larger clone lies one base from this, so it may be a read error. J is TRBJ1-1 and V is TRBV9; no firm D call. Germline loops: CDR1 SGDLS, CDR2 YYNGEE. The CDR3 loop spans 15 amino acids. V lost 3 bases and J lost 6, with 18 bases in between. The CDR3: CASSAGTVGSAEAFF. The CDR3, as DNA: TGTGCCAGCAGCGCGGGCACAGTTGGGTCAGCTGAAGCTTTCTTT.

The chain combines TRBV7-6 with TRBJ2-1; D is undetermined. Germline V gene sequence: CDR1 SGHVS, CDR2 FNYEAQ. V dropped 5 bases and J dropped 5 bases, with 7 bases sitting between them. The CDR3 spans 12 residues. Written as DNA, the CDR3 is TGTGCCAGCAGCCTTTCAAACAATGAGCAGTTCTTC. Protein product: CASSLSNNEQFF.